This T cell receptor (beta chain) emerged from a study of T cells after yellow fever vaccination. CDR1 is SGHTA, CDR2 FQGNSA, per germline. V shed 1 base and J shed 7 bases, with 14 bases lying between them. The CDR3 length is 16 residues. Researchers made TCR cDNA using 5'RACE template switching, and this step added a universal primer site and UMIs. TCRdb fed the 5' RACE reads into MiXCR, producing one record per CDR3 protein. The table lists hundreds of thousands of distinct CDR3 sequences, approximately 13% of them singletons, with over 13% in the top ten. This clonotype has a handful of counts. The sample consisted of PBMCs, taken on the day of the yellow fever booster vaccination. J is TRBJ1-6 and V is TRBV7-2; the D is unclear. The clonotype originates from a young man who received the YFV17D yellow fever vaccine. CDR3 sequence (DNA): TGTGCCAGCAGCTTAGTGGCACAATCGTGGAATTCACCCCTCCACTTT. Translated, it gives CASSLVAQSWNSPLHF.